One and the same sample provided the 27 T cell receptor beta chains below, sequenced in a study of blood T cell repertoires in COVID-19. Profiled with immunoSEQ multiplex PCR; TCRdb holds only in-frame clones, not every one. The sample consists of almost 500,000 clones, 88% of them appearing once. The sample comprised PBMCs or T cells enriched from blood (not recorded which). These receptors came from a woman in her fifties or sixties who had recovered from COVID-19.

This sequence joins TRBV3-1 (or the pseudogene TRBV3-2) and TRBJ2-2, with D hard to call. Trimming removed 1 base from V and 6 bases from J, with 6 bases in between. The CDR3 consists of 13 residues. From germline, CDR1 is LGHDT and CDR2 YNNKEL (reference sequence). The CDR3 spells CASSQVSAGELFF. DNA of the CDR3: TGTGCCAGCAGCCAAGTGTCCGCCGGGGAGCTGTTTTTT.

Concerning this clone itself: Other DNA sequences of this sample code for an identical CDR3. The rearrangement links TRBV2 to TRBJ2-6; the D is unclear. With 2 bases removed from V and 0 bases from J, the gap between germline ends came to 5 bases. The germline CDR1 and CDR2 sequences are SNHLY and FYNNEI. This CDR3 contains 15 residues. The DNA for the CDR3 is TGTGCCAGCAGTGAACTCTCCTCTGGGGCCAACGTCCTGACTTTC. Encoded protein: CASSELSSGANVLTF.

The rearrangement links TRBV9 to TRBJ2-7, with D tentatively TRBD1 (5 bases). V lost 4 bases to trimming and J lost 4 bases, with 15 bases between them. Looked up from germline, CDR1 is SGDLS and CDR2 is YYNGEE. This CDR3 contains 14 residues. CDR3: CASSPSGQSYEQYF. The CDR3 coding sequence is TGTGCCAGCAGCCCTTCAGGGCAAAGTTACGAGCAGTACTTC.

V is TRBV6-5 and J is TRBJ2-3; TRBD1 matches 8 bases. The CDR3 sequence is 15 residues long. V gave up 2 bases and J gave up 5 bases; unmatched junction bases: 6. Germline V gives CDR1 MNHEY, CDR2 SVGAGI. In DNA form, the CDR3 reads TGTGCCAGCAGTTACGGCAGGGGGCAGGTAGATACGCAGTATTTT. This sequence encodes CASSYGRGQVDTQYF.

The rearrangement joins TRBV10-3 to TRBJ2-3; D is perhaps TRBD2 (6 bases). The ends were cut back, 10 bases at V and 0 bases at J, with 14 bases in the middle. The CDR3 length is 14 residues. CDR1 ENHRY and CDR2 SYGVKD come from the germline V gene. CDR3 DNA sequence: TGTGCCAACGGGGGAGTGGGGAGCACAGATACGCAGTATTTT. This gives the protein CANGGVGSTDTQYF.

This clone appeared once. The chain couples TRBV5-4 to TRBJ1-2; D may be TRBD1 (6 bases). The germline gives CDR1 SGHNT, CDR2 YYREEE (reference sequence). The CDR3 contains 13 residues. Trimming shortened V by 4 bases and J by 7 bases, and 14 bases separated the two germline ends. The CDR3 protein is CASSLGGLSGYTF. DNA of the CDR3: TGTGCCAGCAGCCTCGGGGGGCTCAGTGGCTACACCTTC.

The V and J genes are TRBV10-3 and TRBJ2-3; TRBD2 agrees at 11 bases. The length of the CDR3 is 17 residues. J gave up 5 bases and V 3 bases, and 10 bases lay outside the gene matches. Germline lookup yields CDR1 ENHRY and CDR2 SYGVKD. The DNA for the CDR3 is TGTGCCATCAGTGACCCTTCCCTAGCGGGGGGCAGAGATACGCAGTATTTT. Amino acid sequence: CAISDPSLAGGRDTQYF.

In nucleotides, the CDR3 is TGTGCCAGCAGAGGGTTGGGGACAGGGAAGGGGGAGCAGTACTTC. Encoded protein: CASRGLGTGKGEQYF. The chain links TRBV27 to TRBJ2-7; TRBD1 aligns across 9 bases. V lost 6 bases to trimming and J lost 7 bases; unmatched junction nucleotides: 13. Per the germline V gene, CDR1 is MNHEY and CDR2 is SMNVEV (reference sequence). This CDR3 region has 15 residues.

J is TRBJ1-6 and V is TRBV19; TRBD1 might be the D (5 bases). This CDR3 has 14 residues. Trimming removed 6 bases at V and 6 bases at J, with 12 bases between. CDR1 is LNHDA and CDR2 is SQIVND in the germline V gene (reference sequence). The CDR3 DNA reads TGTGCCAGTAGACTCAGGGTTGGTAATTCACCCCTCCACTTT. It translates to CASRLRVGNSPLHF.

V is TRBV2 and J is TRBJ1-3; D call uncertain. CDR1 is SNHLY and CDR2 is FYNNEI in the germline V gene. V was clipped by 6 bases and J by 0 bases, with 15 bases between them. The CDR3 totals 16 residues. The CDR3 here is CASRDEQPTSGNTIYF. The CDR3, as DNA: TGTGCCAGCAGAGACGAACAGCCTACCTCTGGAAACACCATATATTTT.

The chain's CDR3 is CATSRAVGPNYGYTF. The CDR3 DNA is TGTGCCACCAGTCGAGCGGTCGGACCTAACTATGGCTACACCTTC. The J gene is TRBJ1-2, the V gene TRBV24-1; D is unclear. V was cut by 6 bases and J by 0 bases, with 13 bases left in between. This CDR3 region has 15 residues. Germline assignment: CDR1 KGHDR and CDR2 SFDVKD.

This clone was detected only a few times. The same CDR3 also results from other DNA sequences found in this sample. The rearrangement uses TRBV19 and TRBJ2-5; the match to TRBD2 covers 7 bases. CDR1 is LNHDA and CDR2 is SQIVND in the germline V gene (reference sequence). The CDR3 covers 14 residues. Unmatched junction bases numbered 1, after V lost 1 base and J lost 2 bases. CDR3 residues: CASSIGGGQETQYF. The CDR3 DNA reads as TGTGCCAGTAGTATAGGGGGGGGGCAAGAGACCCAGTACTTC.

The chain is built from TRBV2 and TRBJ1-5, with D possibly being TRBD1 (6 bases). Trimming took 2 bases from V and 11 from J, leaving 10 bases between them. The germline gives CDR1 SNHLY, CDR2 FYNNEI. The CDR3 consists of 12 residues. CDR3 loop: CASSEQGKAQHF. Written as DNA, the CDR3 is TGTGCCAGCAGTGAACAGGGGAAAGCCCAGCATTTT.

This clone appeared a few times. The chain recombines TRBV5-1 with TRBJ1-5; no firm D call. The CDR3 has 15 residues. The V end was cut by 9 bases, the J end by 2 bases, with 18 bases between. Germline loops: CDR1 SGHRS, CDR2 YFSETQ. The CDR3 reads CATPNPRQGNQPQHF. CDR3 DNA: TGCGCCACTCCTAACCCCCGGCAGGGCAATCAGCCCCAGCATTTT.

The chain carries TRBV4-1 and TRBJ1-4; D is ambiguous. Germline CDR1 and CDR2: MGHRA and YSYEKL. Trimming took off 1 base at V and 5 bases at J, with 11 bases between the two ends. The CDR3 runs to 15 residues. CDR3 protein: CASSQVSAVNEKLFF. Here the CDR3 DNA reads TGCGCCAGCAGCCAAGTGTCGGCGGTCAATGAAAAACTGTTTTTT.

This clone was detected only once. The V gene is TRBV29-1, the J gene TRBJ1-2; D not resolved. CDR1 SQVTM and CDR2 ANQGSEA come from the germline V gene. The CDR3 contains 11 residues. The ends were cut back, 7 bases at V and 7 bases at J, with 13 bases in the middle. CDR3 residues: CSARATGGYTF. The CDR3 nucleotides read TGCAGCGCCCGCGCCACGGGTGGCTACACCTTC.

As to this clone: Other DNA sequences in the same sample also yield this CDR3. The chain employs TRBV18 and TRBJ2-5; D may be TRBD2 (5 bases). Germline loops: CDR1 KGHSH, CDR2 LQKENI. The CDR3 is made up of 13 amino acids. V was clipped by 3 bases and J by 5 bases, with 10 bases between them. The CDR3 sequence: CASSPGRGETQYF. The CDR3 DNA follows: TGTGCCAGCTCACCTGGGCGAGGGGAGACCCAGTACTTC.

The CDR3 region is CASSQGANSYEQYF. The CDR3 DNA reads as TGTGCCAGTTCCCAAGGGGCAAACTCCTACGAGCAGTACTTC. The chain joins TRBV19 to TRBJ2-7; D is possibly TRBD1 (5 bases). The CDR3 totals 14 residues. V lost 8 bases to trimming and J lost 0 bases, with 14 bases between them. The germline CDR1 and CDR2 sequences are LNHDA and SQIVND (reference sequence).

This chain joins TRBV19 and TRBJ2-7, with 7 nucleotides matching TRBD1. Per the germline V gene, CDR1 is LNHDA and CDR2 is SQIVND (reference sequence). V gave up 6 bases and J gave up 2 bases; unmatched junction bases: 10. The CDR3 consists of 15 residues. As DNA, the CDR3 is TGTGCCAGTAGCATAAGCCGCAGGGGGACCTACGAGCAGTACTTC. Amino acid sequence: CASSISRRGTYEQYF.

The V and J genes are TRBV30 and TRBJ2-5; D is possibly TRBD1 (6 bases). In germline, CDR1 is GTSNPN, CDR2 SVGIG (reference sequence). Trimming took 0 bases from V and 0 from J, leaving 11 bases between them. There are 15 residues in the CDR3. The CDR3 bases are TGTGCCTGGAGTGTCTACAGGACAGACCAAGAGACCCAGTACTTC. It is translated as CAWSVYRTDQETQYF.

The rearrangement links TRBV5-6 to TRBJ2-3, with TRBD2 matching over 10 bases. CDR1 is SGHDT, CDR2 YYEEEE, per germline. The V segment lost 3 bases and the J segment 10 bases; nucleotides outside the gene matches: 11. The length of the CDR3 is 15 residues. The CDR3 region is CASSSGTSAQIAQYF. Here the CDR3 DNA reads TGTGCCAGCAGCTCCGGGACTAGCGCACAGATAGCGCAGTATTTT.

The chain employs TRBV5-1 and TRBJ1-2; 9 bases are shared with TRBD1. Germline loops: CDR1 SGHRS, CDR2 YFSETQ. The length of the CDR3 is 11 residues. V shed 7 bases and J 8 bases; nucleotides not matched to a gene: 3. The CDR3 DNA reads TGCGCCAGCTGGGACAGGGACGGCTACACCTTC. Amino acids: CASWDRDGYTF. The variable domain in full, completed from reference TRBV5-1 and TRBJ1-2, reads KAGVTQTPRYLIKTRGQQVTLSCSPISGHRSVSWYQQTPGQGLQFLFEYFSETQRNKGNFPGRFSGRQFSNSRSEMNVSTLELGDSALYLCASWDRDGYTFGSGTRLTVV.

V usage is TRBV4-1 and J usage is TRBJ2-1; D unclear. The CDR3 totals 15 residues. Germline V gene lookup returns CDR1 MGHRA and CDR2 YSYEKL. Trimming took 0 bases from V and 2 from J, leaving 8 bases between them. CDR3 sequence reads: CASSQDGTTYNEQFF. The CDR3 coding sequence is TGCGCCAGCAGCCAAGACGGTACTACCTACAATGAGCAGTTCTTC.

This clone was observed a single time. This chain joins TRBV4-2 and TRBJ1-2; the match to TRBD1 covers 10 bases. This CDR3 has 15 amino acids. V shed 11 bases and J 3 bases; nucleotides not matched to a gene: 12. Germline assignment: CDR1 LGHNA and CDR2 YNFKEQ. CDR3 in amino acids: CAPSRQGAHHYGYTF. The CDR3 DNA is TGTGCCCCATCACGACAGGGGGCGCACCACTATGGCTACACCTTC.

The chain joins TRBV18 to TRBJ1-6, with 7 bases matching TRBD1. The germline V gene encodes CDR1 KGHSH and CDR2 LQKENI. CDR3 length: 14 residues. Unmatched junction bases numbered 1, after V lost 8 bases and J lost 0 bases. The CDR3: CASRQGSYNSPLHF. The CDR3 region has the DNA TGTGCCAGCAGACAGGGCTCCTATAATTCACCCCTCCACTTT. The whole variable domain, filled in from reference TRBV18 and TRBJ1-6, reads NAGVMQNPRHLVRRRGQEARLRCSPMKGHSHVYWYRQLPEEGLKFMVYLQKENIIDESGMPKERFSAEFPKEGPSILRIQQVVRGDSAAYFCASRQGSYNSPLHFGNGTRLTVT.

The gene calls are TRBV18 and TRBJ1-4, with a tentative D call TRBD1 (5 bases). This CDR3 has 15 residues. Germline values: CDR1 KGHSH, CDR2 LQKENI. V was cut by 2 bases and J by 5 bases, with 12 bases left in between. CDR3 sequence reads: CASSPNRQRNEKLFF. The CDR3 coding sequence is TGTGCCAGCTCACCAAATCGACAGCGAAATGAAAAACTGTTTTTT.

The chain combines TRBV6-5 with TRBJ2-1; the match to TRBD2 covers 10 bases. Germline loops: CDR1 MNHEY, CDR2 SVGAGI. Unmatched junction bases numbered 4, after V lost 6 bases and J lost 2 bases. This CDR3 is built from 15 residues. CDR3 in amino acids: CASRGSGGTYNEQFF. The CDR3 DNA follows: TGTGCCAGCAGGGGTAGCGGGGGGACCTACAATGAGCAGTTCTTC.